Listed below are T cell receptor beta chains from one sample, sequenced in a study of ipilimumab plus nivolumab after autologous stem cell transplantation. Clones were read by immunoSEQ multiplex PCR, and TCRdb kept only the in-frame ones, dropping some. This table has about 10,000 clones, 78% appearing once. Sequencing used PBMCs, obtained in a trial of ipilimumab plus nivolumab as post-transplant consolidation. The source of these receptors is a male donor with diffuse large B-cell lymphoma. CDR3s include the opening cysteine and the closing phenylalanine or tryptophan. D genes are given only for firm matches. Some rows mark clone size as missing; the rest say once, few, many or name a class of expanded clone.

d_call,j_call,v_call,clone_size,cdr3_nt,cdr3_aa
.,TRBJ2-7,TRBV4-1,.,TGCGCCAGCAGCCTAGCGGCTCTTAGCTCCTACGAGCAGTACTTC,CASSLAALSSYEQYF
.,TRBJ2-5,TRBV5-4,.,TGTGCCAGCAGCTTGGGAGGTCAGCGAGAGACCCAGTACTTC,CASSLGGQRETQYF
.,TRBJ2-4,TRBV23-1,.,TGCGCCAGCAGTCAATCGGAGGGTGGCGGGATCTCGTACTTC,CASSQSEGGGISYF
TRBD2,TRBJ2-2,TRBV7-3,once,TGTGCCAGCAGCCCCTCCGGGGGGGGGACCAACACCGGGGAGCTGTTTTTT,CASSPSGGGTNTGELFF
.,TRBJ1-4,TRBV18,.,TGTGCCAGCTCAGCGGACACCCCTGCTCTGTTTTTT,CASSADTPALFF
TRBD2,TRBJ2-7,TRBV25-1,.,TGTGCCAGCCGGGGTGGGACTAGTATCTCCGAGCAGTACTTC,CASRGGTSISEQYF
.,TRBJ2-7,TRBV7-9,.,TGTGCCAGCAGCTTAACCGGTCGAGGGGGGACCCGGGGAAACTACGAGCAGTACTTC,CASSLTGRGGTRGNYEQYF
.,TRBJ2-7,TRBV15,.,TGTGCCACCAGCAGGGGATCAAACTACGAGCAGTACTTC,CATSRGSNYEQYF
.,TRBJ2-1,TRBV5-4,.,TGTGCCAGCAGCTTGTTCGTCGCGGGGTCCTACAATGAGCAGTTCTTC,CASSLFVAGSYNEQFF
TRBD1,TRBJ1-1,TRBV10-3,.,TGTGCCATCAGCCAACTTCCGGGACAGGGGGGGTTAGGCACTGAAGCTTTCTTT,CAISQLPGQGGLGTEAFF
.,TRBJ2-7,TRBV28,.,TGTGCCTCCCGCCGGGGTTACGAGCAGTACTTC,CASRRGYEQYF
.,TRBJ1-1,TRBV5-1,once,TGCGCCAGCAGCTTGAGGGTGAACACTGAAGCTTTCTTT,CASSLRVNTEAFF
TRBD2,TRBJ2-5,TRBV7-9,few,TGTGCCAGCAGCCTCAGACTAGCGGGGCAGCGGGAAGAGACCCAGTACTTC,CASSLRLAGQREETQYF
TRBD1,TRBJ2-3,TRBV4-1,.,TGCGCCAGCAGCCAAGCCCTTACCCCCGGGACAGGGGGCTCAGATACGCAGTATTTT,CASSQALTPGTGGSDTQYF
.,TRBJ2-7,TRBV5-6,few,TGTGCCAGCAGCAAGGGGTCTAGCAACGAGCAGTACTTC,CASSKGSSNEQYF
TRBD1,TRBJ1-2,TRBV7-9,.,TGTGCCAGCAGCTTAGGACAGGGGTCTGGCTACACCTTC,CASSLGQGSGYTF
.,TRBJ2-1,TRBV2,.,TGTGCCAGCAGTGTCGGCAGGGAGGTTTACAATGAGCAGTTCTTC,CASSVGREVYNEQFF
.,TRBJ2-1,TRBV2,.,TGTGCCAGCAGGGAAAGTAGTTTCGGGTACAATGAGCAGTTCTTC,CASRESSFGYNEQFF
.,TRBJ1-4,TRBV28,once,TGTGCCAGCAGGCCCACAGGGAAGGATGAAAAACTGTTTTTT,CASRPTGKDEKLFF
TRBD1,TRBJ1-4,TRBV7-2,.,TGTGCCAGCAGCTTAGGATGGGACAGGGACTTAACTAATGAAAAACTGTTTTTT,CASSLGWDRDLTNEKLFF
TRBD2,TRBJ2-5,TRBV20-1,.,TGCAGTGCCGGGAGGGAGACCCAGTACTTC,CSAGRETQYF
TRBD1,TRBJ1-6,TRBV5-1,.,TGCGCCAGCAGACCCGGGGACAGGGAGAATTCACCCCTCCACTTT,CASRPGDRENSPLHF
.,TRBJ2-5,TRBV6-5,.,TGTGCCAGCAATGGATATCAAGAGACCCAGTACTTC,CASNGYQETQYF
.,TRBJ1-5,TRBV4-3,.,TGCGCCAGCAGCCAAGCTGTCTTTCCCCCGCGATATAGCAATCAGCCCCAGCATTTT,CASSQAVFPPRYSNQPQHF
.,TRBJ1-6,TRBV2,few,TGTGCCAGCAGTGGGGGGCTTGGTAATTCACCCCTCCACTTT,CASSGGLGNSPLHF
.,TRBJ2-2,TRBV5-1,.,TGCGCCAGCAGCTTCCGACAGTCGAACACCGGGGAGCTGTTTTTT,CASSFRQSNTGELFF
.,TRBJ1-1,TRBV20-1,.,TGCAGTGCTAGATCCACCTGGGGAGCTTTCTTT,CSARSTWGAFF
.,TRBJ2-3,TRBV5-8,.,TGTGCCAGCACCCCGAGGGTAACAGATACGCAGTATTTT,CASTPRVTDTQYF
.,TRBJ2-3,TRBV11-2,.,TGTGCCAGCAGAAGCTATGGGGATACGCAGTATTTT,CASRSYGDTQYF
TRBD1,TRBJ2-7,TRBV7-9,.,TGTGCCAGAAGCTTATCCCCGGGACAGGCCCTCCGAACCCCCTACGAGCAGTACTTC,CARSLSPGQALRTPYEQYF
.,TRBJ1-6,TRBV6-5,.,TGTGCCAGCAGTTACTCGGTATCCGCACCCCTCCACTTT,CASSYSVSAPLHF
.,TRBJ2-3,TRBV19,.,TGTGCCAGTAGCCCGGGTGGGGGAATTGTCAAAAGCACAGATACGCAGTATTTT,CASSPGGGIVKSTDTQYF
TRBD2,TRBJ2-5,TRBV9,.,TGTGCCAGCAGCCCGAATCCGGGACTAGCGGGGGTGACCCAGTACTTC,CASSPNPGLAGVTQYF
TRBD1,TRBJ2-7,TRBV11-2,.,TGTGCCAGCAGCTTAGAAACAGGGGTTACCTACGAGCAGTACTTC,CASSLETGVTYEQYF
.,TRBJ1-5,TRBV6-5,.,TGTGCCAGCAGTTTTTCAGTCTATAGCAATCAGCCCCAGCATTTT,CASSFSVYSNQPQHF
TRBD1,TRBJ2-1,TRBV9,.,TGTGCCAGCAGCGACCGGGACAGGGTTTACCATGAGCAGTTCTTC,CASSDRDRVYHEQFF
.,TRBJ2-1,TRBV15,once,TGTGCCACCAGCAGAGATGTAGCACCCTACAATGAGCAGTTCTTC,CATSRDVAPYNEQFF
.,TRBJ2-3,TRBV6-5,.,TGTGCCAGCAGTTACTCGGGCGGGGTGGTGTATACGCAGTATTTT,CASSYSGGVVYTQYF
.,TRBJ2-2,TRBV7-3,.,TGTGCCAGCAGCTTAAACTTAGGCGCCGGCACCGGGGAGCTGTTTTTT,CASSLNLGAGTGELFF
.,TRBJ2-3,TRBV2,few,TGTGCCAGCAGTGAATTAACCCCGGGGGTCAGCACAGATACGCAGTATTTT,CASSELTPGVSTDTQYF
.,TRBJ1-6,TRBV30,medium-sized,TGTGCCTGGAGTGGGGGTAGTAATTCACCCCTCCACTTT,CAWSGGSNSPLHF